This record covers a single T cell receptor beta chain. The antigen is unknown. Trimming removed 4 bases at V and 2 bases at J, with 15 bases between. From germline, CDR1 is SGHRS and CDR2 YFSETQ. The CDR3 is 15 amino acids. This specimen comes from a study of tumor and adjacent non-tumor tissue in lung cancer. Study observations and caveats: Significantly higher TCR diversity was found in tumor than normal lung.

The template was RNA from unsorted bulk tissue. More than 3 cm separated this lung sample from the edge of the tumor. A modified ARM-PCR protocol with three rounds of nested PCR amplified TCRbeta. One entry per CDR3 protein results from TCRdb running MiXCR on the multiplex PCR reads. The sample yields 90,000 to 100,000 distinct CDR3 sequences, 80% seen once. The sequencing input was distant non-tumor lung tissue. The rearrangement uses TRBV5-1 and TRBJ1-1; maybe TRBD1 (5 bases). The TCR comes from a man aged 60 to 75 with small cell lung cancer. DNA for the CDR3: TGCGCCAGCAGCCCCCGGCCAGGGACCAACACTGAAGCTTTCTTT. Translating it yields CASSPRPGTNTEAFF. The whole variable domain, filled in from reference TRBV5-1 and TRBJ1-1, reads KAGVTQTPRYLIKTRGQQVTLSCSPISGHRSVSWYQQTPGQGLQFLFEYFSETQRNKGNFPGRFSGRQFSNSRSEMNVSTLELGDSALYLCASSPRPGTNTEAFFGQGTRLTVV.